The 28 T cell receptor beta chains reported below all come from one sample, sequenced in a study of identical twins listed by TCRdb under 2016. The library was obtained by 5' RACE. The sample was run on an Illumina HiSeq 2000. The public reads were reprocessed in TCRdb via fastp at Q25 and MiXCR, keeping in-frame beta chains. Each entry is one CDR3 protein sequence, shown with its most common DNA and genes. Present in this sample are approximately 700,000 distinct CDR3 sequences, 6.1% of which were seen just once. Around 1.9% of the sample is in the top ten clones. What was sequenced was naive T cells sorted from blood. Explained via the paper, the cell subset or site label denotes: cells isolated with a human naive T-cell isolation kit. The receptors come from a man between 18 and 29 years old in good health.

The chain carries TRBV12-3 or TRBV12-4 and TRBJ2-1; 9 bases line up with TRBD1. The ends lost 2 bases at V and 8 bases at J; junction bases unmatched: 7. The CDR3 covers 15 residues. CDR3 sequence reads: CASSLRTGELYEQFF. For the CDR3, the DNA is TGTGCCAGCAGTTTACGGACAGGGGAACTCTATGAGCAGTTCTTC.

Ten or more counts support this clonotype. This rearrangement joins TRBV5-1 to TRBJ2-1, with 9 bases matching TRBD2. Trimming at V came to 3 bases and at J to 14 bases, leaving 15 bases not matched to a gene. This CDR3 is 15 amino acids long. Germline V CDR1 and CDR2: SGHRS, YFSETQ. Here the CDR3 reads CASSSRQIYSGRKFF. CDR3 DNA sequence: TGCGCCAGCAGCTCCCGACAAATATATAGCGGGAGAAAGTTCTTC.

This chain uses TRBV6-1 with TRBJ2-1; 8 bases match TRBD2. Germline trimming cut 6 bases from V and 2 bases from J; bases unmatched to any gene: 3. CDR1 MNHNS and CDR2 SASEGT come from the germline V gene. The CDR3 runs to 14 residues. CDR3 sequence reads: CASRVAGPYNEQFF. In DNA form, the CDR3 reads TGTGCCAGCAGGGTAGCGGGACCCTACAATGAGCAGTTCTTC.

This clonotype was seen only a few times. J is TRBJ2-7 and V is TRBV29-1; 8 nucleotides agree with TRBD2. CDR3 size: 13 residues. Germline V lookup: CDR1 SQVTM, CDR2 ANQGSEA. J gave up 0 bases and V 3 bases, and 1 base lay outside the gene matches. The CDR3 DNA reads TGCAGCGTTGAGACTAGCGACTCCTACGAGCAGTACTTC. Its translation is CSVETSDSYEQYF.

This clonotype has at least ten counts. The J gene is TRBJ1-5, the V gene TRBV20-1; 7 nucleotides match TRBD1. From germline, CDR1 is DFQATT and CDR2 SNEGSKA (reference sequence). With 2 bases clipped from V and 6 bases from J, the junction kept 4 bases outside the gene matches. The CDR3 has 13 amino acids. For the CDR3, the DNA is TGCAGTGCTAGAAAGGCAGGGGGTCAGCCCCAGCATTTT. Translating gives CSARKAGGQPQHF.

There are many counts of this clonotype. The chain recombines TRBV29-1 with TRBJ1-1; the match to TRBD1 covers 8 bases. Germline assignment: CDR1 SQVTM and CDR2 ANQGSEA. The CDR3 totals 15 residues. V trimming: 7 bases; J trimming: 9 bases; junction bases outside the gene matches: 19. Here the CDR3 reads CSAGPTGEVALKAFF. Here the CDR3 DNA reads TGCAGCGCCGGCCCGACAGGGGAGGTGGCCCTTAAAGCTTTCTTT. The whole variable domain, filled in from reference TRBV29-1 and TRBJ1-1, reads SAVISQKPSRDICQRGTSLTIQCQVDSQVTMMFWYRQQPGQSLTLIATANQGSEATYESGFVIDKFPISRPNLTFSTLTVSNMSPEDSSIYLCSAGPTGEVALKAFFGQGTRLTVV.

This clonotype was counted at least ten times. The genes are TRBV29-1 and TRBJ2-3; no definite D call. CDR1 SQVTM and CDR2 ANQGSEA come from the germline V gene. The length of the CDR3 is 12 residues. V lost 6 bases and J 2 bases, leaving 9 bases between the germline ends. The CDR3 protein is CSVDFNTDTQYF. The DNA of the CDR3 is TGCAGCGTCGATTTCAACACAGATACGCAGTATTTT.

This clonotype was recorded many times. The chain recombines TRBV27 with TRBJ1-6; TRBD1 matches 8 bases. Germline CDR1 MNHEY, CDR2 SMNVEV (reference sequence). Unmatched junction bases numbered 10, after V lost 6 bases and J lost 9 bases. This CDR3 contains 15 residues. CDR3 loop: CASRRGTGGSSPLHF. The CDR3 DNA reads as TGTGCCAGCAGGCGGGGTACAGGGGGGAGTTCACCCCTCCACTTT.

V is TRBV7-9 and J is TRBJ2-7, with a possible D match to TRBD1 (6 bases). The CDR3 length is 16 residues. In germline, CDR1 is SEHNR, CDR2 FQNEAQ (reference sequence). Trimming cost V 0 bases and J 7 bases, with 19 bases left between them. This CDR3 reads CASSLAYGTSGVEQYF. The CDR3 nucleotides are TGTGCCAGCAGCTTAGCGTACGGGACATCCGGAGTGGAGCAGTACTTC.

This chain links TRBV7-8 with TRBJ2-7; D remains unclear. The ends were cut back, 4 bases at V and 6 bases at J, with 10 bases in the middle. The CDR3 has 12 residues. Per germline, CDR1 SGHVS and CDR2 FQNEAQ. CDR3: CASSSFPLEQYF. The CDR3, as DNA: TGTGCCAGCAGCTCCTTTCCTCTCGAGCAGTACTTC.

Many counts were recorded for this clonotype. This chain links TRBV7-3 with TRBJ2-1, with TRBD2 matching 11 bases. J gave up 8 bases and V 2 bases, and 8 bases lay outside the gene matches. Germline assignment: CDR1 SGHTA and CDR2 FQGTGA. The CDR3 length is 16 residues. The CDR3 nucleotides read TGTGCCAGCAGCTTAGAGGTAGCGGGAGGGTGGGATGAGCAGTTCTTC. Translated, it gives CASSLEVAGGWDEQFF.

J is TRBJ2-7 and V is TRBV5-1, with no clear D. V dropped 4 bases and J dropped 6 bases, with 17 bases sitting between them. This CDR3 contains 14 residues. Per germline, CDR1 SGHRS and CDR2 YFSETQ. CDR3 sequence reads: CASSIGSIGGEQYV. The DNA of the CDR3 is TGCGCCAGCAGCATCGGAAGTATCGGTGGCGAGCAGTACGTC.

There are many counts of this clonotype. This chain links TRBV6-2 or TRBV6-3 with TRBJ2-1; no firm D call. The CDR3 is made up of 10 amino acids. Germline V lookup: CDR1 MNHEY, CDR2 SVGEGT. V was pared by 5 bases and J by 15 bases, with 11 bases between. This CDR3 is CASSPLWWFF. CDR3 DNA: TGTGCCAGCAGTCCCCTATGGTGGTTCTTC.

This clonotype was detected a few times. The genes are TRBV6-6 and TRBJ2-7; a weak D match, TRBD1 (6 bases). Germline values: CDR1 MNHNY, CDR2 SVGAGI (reference sequence). The CDR3 has 13 amino acids. The ends were cut back, 2 bases at V and 6 bases at J, with 11 bases in the middle. The CDR3 loop reads CASSYDSRGEQYV. The CDR3 coding sequence is TGTGCCAGCAGTTACGACAGCAGGGGCGAGCAGTACGTC.

In this sample, this clonotype turned up many times. The CDR3: CASSLGSGTGVNEQFF. The CDR3 nucleotides are TGTGCCAGCAGCTTAGGGTCCGGGACAGGGGTCAATGAGCAGTTCTTC. This rearrangement joins TRBV7-2 to TRBJ2-1, with 10 bases matching TRBD1. This CDR3 region has 16 residues. The V segment lost 1 base and the J segment 6 bases; nucleotides outside the gene matches: 6. Germline loops: CDR1 SGHTA, CDR2 FQGNSA.

The CDR3 DNA follows: TGTGCCAGCAGCCGCGGGGACAGTCGTCCCGAGCAGTACTTC. Translated, it gives CASSRGDSRPEQYF. V gene TRBV4-2 combines with J gene TRBJ2-7, with D tentatively TRBD1 (7 bases). Trimming pared 4 bases from V and 6 bases from J, leaving 16 bases between. Germline V gene sequence: CDR1 LGHNA, CDR2 YNFKEQ. The CDR3 spans 14 residues.

This clonotype was seen many times. Written as DNA, the CDR3 is TGTGCCAGCAGCGGACAGGGAGGAGAGACCCAGTACTTC. Translation gives CASSGQGGETQYF. This chain joins TRBV7-9 and TRBJ2-5; 8 bases line up with TRBD1. V lost 5 bases and J lost 4; bases outside the gene matches: 3. Germline CDR1 SEHNR, CDR2 FQNEAQ (reference sequence). There are 13 residues in the CDR3.

This clonotype came up many times. The V gene is TRBV15, the J gene TRBJ2-7, with D maybe TRBD2 (6 bases). CDR1 is LNHNV and CDR2 is YYDKDF in the germline V gene (reference sequence). The CDR3 consists of 14 residues. V was pared by 6 bases and J by 2 bases, with 14 bases between. This CDR3 is CATSSGVRTYEQYF. The CDR3 nucleotides read TGTGCCACCAGTTCGGGGGTCAGGACCTACGAGCAGTACTTC.

This clonotype was found many times. J is TRBJ2-2 and V is TRBV11-1; D may be TRBD2 (7 bases). Germline V gene sequence: CDR1 SGHAT, CDR2 FQDESV (reference sequence). This CDR3 is built from 15 residues. The V and J ends lost 5 bases and 6 bases respectively, with 16 bases between them. CDR3 DNA: TGTGCCAGCAGCCGCTCTCAGGGGAGGGCCGGGGAGCTGTTTTTT. It codes for CASSRSQGRAGELFF.

The chain is built from TRBV4-2 and TRBJ2-7; 8 bases align to TRBD2. This CDR3 has 14 amino acids. Germline CDR1 and CDR2: LGHNA and YNFKEQ. The J segment lost 1 base and the V segment lost 6 bases, leaving 5 bases of the junction unmatched. Here the CDR3 reads CASSTTSGSYEQYF. As DNA, the CDR3 is TGTGCCAGCAGTACCACTAGCGGATCCTACGAGCAGTACTTC.

The sample holds many counts of this clonotype. V and J are TRBV7-3 and TRBJ2-2; 8 nucleotides line up with TRBD1. The ends lost 5 bases at V and 7 bases at J; junction bases unmatched: 3. Per germline, CDR1 SGHTA and CDR2 FQGTGA. The CDR3 extends over 13 amino acids. The CDR3 protein is CASSVDRGGELFF. In DNA form, the CDR3 reads TGTGCCAGCAGCGTTGACAGGGGCGGGGAGCTGTTTTTT.

This clonotype was detected ten times or more. The rearrangement joins TRBV25-1 to TRBJ2-1; D remains ambiguous. The germline V gene has CDR1 MGHDK and CDR2 SYGVNS. V lost 3 bases and J lost 7, with 13 bases in between. This CDR3 has 14 residues. CDR3 sequence reads: CASSDRNERNEQFF. For the CDR3, the DNA is TGTGCCAGCAGTGACCGGAACGAGCGTAATGAGCAGTTCTTC.

The table lists this clonotype with many counts. The genes are TRBV6-1 and TRBJ2-5, with D perhaps TRBD1 (6 bases). Germline V gene sequence: CDR1 MNHNS, CDR2 SASEGT. The CDR3 consists of 14 residues. V was cut by 5 bases and J by 0 bases, with 10 bases left in between. The CDR3 loop is CASSQGQHQETQYF. The CDR3 DNA reads as TGTGCCAGCAGTCAAGGACAGCACCAAGAGACCCAGTACTTC.

This clonotype was found many times. The V gene is TRBV5-5, the J gene TRBJ1-2, with 8 bases aligning to TRBD1. The CDR3 is 14 amino acids. With V trimmed by 4 bases and J by 3 bases, 5 bases remained unmatched. Germline CDR1 is SGHKS and CDR2 is YYEKEE (reference sequence). Here the CDR3 reads CASSDQGADYGYTF. The CDR3 bases are TGTGCCAGCAGCGACCAGGGGGCGGACTATGGCTACACCTTC.

This clonotype showed up many times. The CDR3 loop is CSARARGTLFF. The CDR3 DNA follows: TGCAGTGCTAGGGCCCGAGGAACTCTGTTTTTT. The chain joins TRBV20-1 to TRBJ1-4; D remains ambiguous. CDR3 length: 11 amino acids. Germline CDR1 DFQATT, CDR2 SNEGSKA (reference sequence). Trimming took off 3 bases at V and 14 bases at J, with 13 bases between the two ends.

The rearrangement uses TRBV3-1 and TRBJ2-1; D is tentatively TRBD1 or TRBD2 (6 bases each). The CDR3 is made up of 15 amino acids. Germline V gene lookup returns CDR1 LGHDT and CDR2 YNNKEL (reference sequence). The V and J ends lost 1 base and 2 bases respectively, with 9 bases between them. CDR3 in amino acids: CASSQVGGAYNEQFF. The CDR3 DNA reads TGTGCCAGCAGCCAAGTCGGGGGCGCCTACAATGAGCAGTTCTTC.

In its sample, this clonotype was seen a few times. This chain joins TRBV2 and TRBJ1-4; D ambiguous. The CDR3 covers 11 residues. Germline V CDR1 and CDR2: SNHLY, FYNNEI. The V and J ends lost 4 bases and 7 bases respectively, with 4 bases between them. The CDR3 spells CASSGGEKLFF. As DNA, the CDR3 is TGTGCCAGCAGTGGTGGTGAAAAACTGTTTTTT.

This clonotype appeared many times. J is TRBJ1-6 and V is TRBV27; a weak D match, TRBD1 (5 bases). Trimming shortened V by 5 bases and J by 6 bases, and 14 bases separated the two germline ends. CDR1 and CDR2 from the germline V gene are MNHEY and SMNVEV (reference sequence). This CDR3 region has 15 residues. The CDR3 spells CASSPLGGINSPLHF. The DNA of the CDR3 is TGTGCCAGCAGTCCCTTGGGGGGGATTAATTCACCCCTCCACTTT.